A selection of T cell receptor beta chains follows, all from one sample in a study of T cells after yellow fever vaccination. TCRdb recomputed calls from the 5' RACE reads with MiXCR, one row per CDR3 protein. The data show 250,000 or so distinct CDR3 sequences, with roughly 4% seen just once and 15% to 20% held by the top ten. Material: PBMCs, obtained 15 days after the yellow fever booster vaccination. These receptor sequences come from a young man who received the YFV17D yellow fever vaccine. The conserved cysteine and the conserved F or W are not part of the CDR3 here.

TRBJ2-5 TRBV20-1 SARIRQGQETQY
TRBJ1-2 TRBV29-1 SVDLISHGYT
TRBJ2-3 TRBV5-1 ASSPPRRQGMSLSTDTQY
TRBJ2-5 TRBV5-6 ASSWGTTETQY
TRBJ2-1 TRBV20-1 SARDLNPSGGSSYNEQF
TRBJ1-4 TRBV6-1 ASSGSFNEKLF
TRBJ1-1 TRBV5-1 ASSLERGTAF
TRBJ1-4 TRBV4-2 ASRPVWGRTSNEKLF
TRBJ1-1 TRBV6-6 ASTKPQVNTEAF
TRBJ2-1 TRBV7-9 ASSESSLQF
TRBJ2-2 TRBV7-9 ASSLLDRGPSGELF
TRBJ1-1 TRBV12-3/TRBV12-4 ASSLEGQGATEAF
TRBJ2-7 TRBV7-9 ASSLEVEQY
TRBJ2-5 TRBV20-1 SARPGHLQETQY
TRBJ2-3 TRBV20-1 SVPTGGTDTQY
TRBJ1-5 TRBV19 ASAPGGVRNQPQH
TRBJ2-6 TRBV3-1 ASSHFMLRQGQSSGANVLT
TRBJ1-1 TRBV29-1 SARQGMNTEAF
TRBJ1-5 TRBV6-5 ASSYSPPYSNQPQH
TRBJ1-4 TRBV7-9 AMEQGTEEKLF
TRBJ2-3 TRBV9 ASNRGGVRTDTQY
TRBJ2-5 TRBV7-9 ASRRGSQETQY
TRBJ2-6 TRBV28 ASGVPRGGANVLT
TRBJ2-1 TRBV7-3 ASSSQAGLSYNEQF
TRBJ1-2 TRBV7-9 ASSLTGRLGRQGHGYT
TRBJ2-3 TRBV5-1 ASSLGAPPDTQY